Below are 15 T cell receptor beta chains sequenced from a single sample in a study of beta chain features in type 1 diabetes. The sequenced template was cDNA made from the entire isolated RNA. TCRdb's table, derived via immunoSEQ multiplex PCR, lists solely in-frame clones and lacks some. This repertoire shows 80,000 to 90,000 clones, about 32% found once; its top ten account for around 0.5%. Sequencing was performed on stem cell memory CD4+ T cells from blood. Receptors originate from a woman in her late teens or twenties in good health.

This clone has only a few counts. The chain recombines TRBV28 with TRBJ2-1; no firm D call. The V gene lost 1 base and the J gene lost 8 bases, with 12 bases spanning the gap. CDR1 is MDHEN and CDR2 is SYDVKM in the germline V gene. This CDR3 spans 14 amino acids. The CDR3 nucleotides are TGTGCCAGCAGTTTATCCCCAGACTTGGATGAGCAGTTCTTC. This sequence encodes CASSLSPDLDEQFF.

The chain employs TRBV11-2 and TRBJ2-2, with D hard to call. The germline CDR1 and CDR2 sequences are SGHAT and FQNNGV. V was cut by 5 bases and J by 4 bases, with 11 bases left in between. The CDR3 is made up of 14 amino acids. CDR3 loop: CASSPTRVTGELFF. As DNA, the CDR3 is TGTGCCAGCAGCCCCACTCGAGTCACCGGGGAGCTGTTTTTT.

This clone has more than one count but fewer than ten. The chain couples TRBV5-1 to TRBJ2-3; TRBD1 aligns across 8 bases. This CDR3 comprises 14 residues. The trim removed 7 bases at V and 6 bases at J, leaving 10 bases unmatched. The germline CDR1 and CDR2 sequences are SGHRS and YFSETQ. DNA of the CDR3: TGCGCCAGCGCTCAGGGGGCGGGTATGGATACGCAGTATTTT. This gives the protein CASAQGAGMDTQYF.

The V gene is TRBV6-5, the J gene TRBJ2-3; D is unclear. This CDR3 contains 14 residues. Germline assignment: CDR1 MNHEY and CDR2 SVGAGI. V was cut by 3 bases and J by 4 bases, with 11 bases left in between. DNA for the CDR3: TGTGCCAGCAGTTATGGCAGAAACCCAGATACGCAGTATTTT. This sequence encodes CASSYGRNPDTQYF.

This clone came up a few times. This chain links TRBV7-9 with TRBJ1-2; TRBD1 might be the D (5 bases). The CDR3 consists of 14 residues. Germline V gives CDR1 SEHNR, CDR2 FQNEAQ (reference sequence). V gave up 5 bases and J gave up 2 bases, with 12 bases separating them. The DNA for the CDR3 is TGTGCCAGCAGCGCCTCACAGGAGAACTATGGCTACACCTTC. It yields the protein CASSASQENYGYTF.

This clone appeared a few times. CDR3 in amino acids: CASSEAASGRWDTQYF. In nucleotides, the CDR3 is TGTGCCAGCAGTGAAGCGGCTAGCGGGAGGTGGGATACGCAGTATTTT. The rearrangement uses TRBV6-1 and TRBJ2-3; 11 bases align to TRBD2. CDR1 is MNHNS and CDR2 is SASEGT in the germline V gene. The ends lost 0 bases at V and 6 bases at J; junction bases unmatched: 5. The CDR3 sequence is 16 residues long.

The sample holds a few counts of this clone. The chain joins TRBV4-2 to TRBJ2-1; 11 bases are a match to TRBD1. Germline CDR1 is LGHNA and CDR2 is YNFKEQ. The V and J ends lost 2 bases and 3 bases, in that order; junction bases with no gene match: 9. This CDR3 spans 18 amino acids. DNA for the CDR3: TGTGCCAGCAGCCAAACCATCGCCGGGACAGGGGGCTACAATGAGCAGTTCTTC. This translates into CASSQTIAGTGGYNEQFF.

This clone occurred a few times. For the CDR3, the DNA is TGCGCCAGCAGCTTGGCTACTAGCGGAGATACGCAGTATTTT. Amino acids: CASSLATSGDTQYF. V usage is TRBV5-1 and J usage is TRBJ2-3; 8 bases match TRBD2. This CDR3 is built from 14 residues. V lost 0 bases, J lost 5 bases, and 2 bases stayed unmatched. Looked up from germline, CDR1 is SGHRS and CDR2 is YFSETQ.

This clone was seen a few times. The V and J genes are TRBV7-8 and TRBJ2-1, with 11 bases matching TRBD2. The CDR3 spans 17 residues. V shed 1 base, J shed 5 bases, and the junction held 7 bases outside the gene matches. The germline V gene encodes CDR1 SGHVS and CDR2 FQNEAQ. CDR3 protein: CASSLDAGTSGNNEQFF. In DNA, the CDR3 is TGTGCCAGCAGCTTAGATGCCGGGACTAGCGGTAACAATGAGCAGTTCTTC.

This clone was found a few times. This chain links TRBV6-1 with TRBJ2-5; D perhaps matches TRBD2 (6 bases). V was trimmed by 4 bases and J by 5 bases, leaving 17 bases between them. The V gene's germline CDR1 is MNHNS and CDR2 SASEGT. This CDR3 is 15 amino acids long. CDR3 amino acids: CASSVQRVIGETQYF. As DNA, the CDR3 is TGTGCCAGCAGTGTGCAGCGGGTGATAGGGGAGACCCAGTACTTC.

The chain joins TRBV5-1 to TRBJ2-7; a weak D match, TRBD2 (5 bases). V lost 5 bases and J 3 bases, leaving 15 bases between the germline ends. The CDR3 length is 14 residues. From germline, CDR1 is SGHRS and CDR2 YFSETQ. In DNA form, the CDR3 reads TGCGCCAGCAGTGAGGGCACAGACTTCTACGAGCAGTACTTC. Translating it yields CASSEGTDFYEQYF.

The table lists this clone with a count of one. The CDR3 region has the DNA TGTGCCAGCAGTGATTATAAGGGGGCCAGATTTGAAGCTTTCTTT. It codes for CASSDYKGARFEAFF. The chain has TRBV25-1 and TRBJ1-1; the match to TRBD1 covers 7 bases. This CDR3 is built from 15 residues. V shed 3 bases, J shed 7 bases, and the junction held 11 bases outside the gene matches. Germline V gene sequence: CDR1 MGHDK, CDR2 SYGVNS.

This chain joins TRBV10-3 and TRBJ2-5; 11 bases align to TRBD1. The V segment lost 10 bases and the J segment 5 bases; nucleotides outside the gene matches: 12. From germline, CDR1 is ENHRY and CDR2 SYGVKD. The CDR3 loop spans 15 amino acids. The CDR3 region has the DNA TGTGCCACCGTGAACCCTCGGACAGGGGGCGAGACCCAGTACTTC. It yields the protein CATVNPRTGGETQYF.

V and J are TRBV19 and TRBJ1-5; D remains unclear. The CDR3 runs to 13 residues. V shed 2 bases and J shed 7 bases, with 9 bases lying between them. Looked up from germline, CDR1 is LNHDA and CDR2 is SQIVND (reference sequence). The CDR3 DNA reads TGTGCCAGTAGTATATATGTGCGGCAGCCCCAGCATTTT. Translated: CASSIYVRQPQHF. Drawing the rest from reference TRBV19 and TRBJ1-5, the complete variable domain is DGGITQSPKYLFRKEGQNVTLSCEQNLNHDAMYWYRQDPGQGLRLIYYSQIVNDFQKGDIAEGYSVSREKKESFPLTVTSAQKNPTAFYLCASSIYVRQPQHFGDGTRLSIL.

The CDR3 DNA reads TGCGCCAGCAGCCGTAGCCGGGGGGTGAACACTGAAGCTTTCTTT. Translated: CASSRSRGVNTEAFF. The V and J genes are TRBV4-3 and TRBJ1-1; D might be TRBD1 (5 bases). This CDR3 comprises 15 residues. Germline CDR1 and CDR2: LGHNA and YSLEER. Trimming cost V 4 bases and J 0 bases, with 12 bases left between them.